This section outlines one T cell receptor beta chain sequence together with its context. It lacks a known antigen. Nothing much larger sits one base from this clone, and base qualities are not available. The data were obtained in a study of graft-versus-host responses after intestinal transplantation (dated by TCRdb to 2020 to 2022). Background on the whole study: The transplants that recipients received were multivisceral, liver-intestinal, or isolated intestinal. All recipients received anti-thymocyte globulin induction followed by maintenance tacrolimus and steroids for 3 to 4 years. After intestinal transplantation, graft-versus-host and host-versus-graft alloreactive T cell clones in the graft, circulation and bone marrow were tracked using bulk TCR-beta CDR3 sequencing. To identify alloreactive clones, pre-transplant mixed lymphocyte reaction products were sequenced and then compared with unstimulated pre-transplant donor and recipient T cells. Of the 20 to 30 intestinal transplant recipients enrolled in the cohort, one of whom was a retransplant, a few patients without pretransplant specimens were excluded. Donor T cell macrochimerism was defined as a peak of at least 4% donor T cells among recipient peripheral blood mononuclear cells. Instead of going to the commercial service, samples from a few later patients were sequenced in-house on an Illumina MiSeq and processed with MiXCR.

General conclusions and limits of the study: In patients with donor T cell macrochimerism, the allografts had high GvH to HvG T cell clonal ratios. GvH clones turned up in recipient bone marrow, with some appearing earlier in ileal mucosa or blood, a pattern consistent with an intestinal mucosal origin. The relatively low number and heterogeneity of intestinal transplant patients limited the conclusions. Peak levels of circulating GvH clones were associated with declines in HvG clones early after transplant.

Library prep was done by the immunoSEQ multiplex PCR assay. In most patients, genomic DNA was isolated using the Qiagen DNeasy Blood and Tissue Kit and sent frozen to Adaptive Biotechnologies for TCR sequencing. High-throughput TCR-beta CDR3 sequencing of genomic DNA from most patients was performed by Adaptive Biotechnologies. Under the source paper's analysis protocol: TCR sequencing data for some 17 patients were retrieved from Adaptive's ImmunoSEQ software; a few other patients were processed with MiXCR and VDJtools. To correct CD4 versus CD8 sorting errors, any sequence found in both subsets at a frequency ratio below 5:1 was removed. CDR3 nucleotide sequences shared between donor and recipient were removed because the origin of such sequences could not be assigned. To be classed as alloreactive, a clone needed at least 2-fold expansion over unstimulated cells and a minimum CFSE-low frequency of 0.002% (template counts) or 0.001% (read counts). Clones detected in sequenced pre-transplant spleen, lymph node, or MLR CFSE-low populations of the donor or recipient were defined as mappable. The cumulative frequency of alloreactive clones was calculated as a percentage of all sequences, weighted by copy number. TCRdb carries this immuneACCESS record with in-frame sequences only. Its versions omit some clonotypes, under half of them owing to an unresolved V gene in the studies checked, with the rest unexplained. That table gives V, J and clone size, and the DNA gave D and trimming. The sample contains about 130,000 clones, around 90% of them found a single time. Over 0.15% of the sample goes to the ten largest clones.

From its cysteine to its phenylalanine, the CDR3 spans 14 amino acids. The retained sequence is limited to the CDR3, 42 bases, with the frame set at the first base. A distance of 14 bases separates the germline ends of V and J, which lose 0 bases and 8 bases respectively. The germline V gene (reference sequence) gives CDR1 as GTSNPN and CDR2 as SVGIG. According to the study, the label for this sample's time point signals: cells obtained before transplantation from donor or recipient. CD3+CD4+ and CD3+CD8+ populations were FACS-sorted from unstimulated pre-transplant donor and recipient cells taken from spleen or lymph nodes.

The sequence is built from TRBV30 and TRBJ2-1, with the D gene not clear enough to name. This receptor was identified in a human donor who received an intestinal transplant. This material consisted of unstimulated CD4+ T cells sorted from spleen or lymph node cells, taken before intestinal transplant. The CDR3 region has the sequence CAWSVGWKYDEQFF. The DNA sequence is given as TGTGCCTGGAGTGTTGGGTGGAAGTACGATGAGCAGTTCTTC.